This passage covers 27 T cell receptor beta chains from one sample sequenced in a study of cytomegalovirus exposure and HLA in healthy donors. The table came from immunoSEQ multiplex PCR; TCRdb's copy has only in-frame clones and leaves some out. This sample yields around 190,000 clones, of which around 85% are seen a single time; roughly 15% belongs to the top ten. The sample consisted of PBMCs. These receptors were collected from a man younger than 35 in good health and CMV-seropositive.

The chain carries TRBV5-1 and TRBJ1-1; weak D call: TRBD1 (6 bases). The ends were cut back, 4 bases at V and 4 bases at J, with 11 bases in the middle. This CDR3 comprises 13 residues. Germline V lookup: CDR1 SGHRS, CDR2 YFSETQ. CDR3 region: CASSKDRSTEAFF. In DNA, the CDR3 is TGCGCCAGCAGCAAGGACAGATCCACTGAAGCTTTCTTT.

J is TRBJ2-7 and V is TRBV6-1; 7 positions match TRBD2. The CDR3 extends over 15 amino acids. V lost 8 bases to trimming and J lost 0 bases; unmatched junction nucleotides: 10. Germline CDR1 MNHNS, CDR2 SASEGT. This CDR3 is CASVVGGTLSYEQYF. The CDR3 DNA is TGTGCCAGCGTGGTGGGGGGGACTCTCTCCTACGAGCAGTACTTC.

The chain recombines TRBV28 with TRBJ2-1; 10 bases are a match to TRBD2. Germline loops: CDR1 MDHEN, CDR2 SYDVKM. CDR3 length equals 14 residues. V shed 5 bases, J shed 7 bases, and the junction held 5 bases outside the gene matches. CDR3 protein: CASSRSGGANEQFF. The CDR3 DNA is TGTGCCAGCAGTCGGAGCGGGGGGGCAAATGAGCAGTTCTTC.

The J gene is TRBJ1-2, the V gene TRBV28, with 8 positions matching TRBD1. From germline, CDR1 is MDHEN and CDR2 SYDVKM. This CDR3 region has 15 residues. Trimming at V came to 5 bases and at J to 8 bases, leaving 13 bases not matched to a gene. CDR3 sequence (DNA): TGTGCCAGCAGTCCCACCCGGCAGGGGGCAGTAGGCTACACCTTC. The encoded protein is CASSPTRQGAVGYTF.

The chain joins TRBV5-6 to TRBJ2-5; TRBD1 aligns across 7 bases. The CDR3 covers 16 residues. Germline trimming cut 0 bases from V and 2 bases from J; bases unmatched to any gene: 7. Germline-derived CDR1 and CDR2 are SGHDT and YYEEEE. The CDR3 sequence: CASSLGKGASQETQYF. As DNA, the CDR3 is TGTGCCAGCAGCTTGGGTAAGGGGGCGTCTCAAGAGACCCAGTACTTC.

The chain is built from TRBV6-1 and TRBJ2-1, with TRBD2 matching 7 bases. J lost 1 base, V lost 8 bases, and 5 bases had no gene match. The CDR3 extends over 14 amino acids. Germline CDR1 reads MNHNS; CDR2 reads SASEGT. The CDR3 region is CASGRAGSYNEQFF. The CDR3 coding sequence is TGTGCCAGCGGAAGAGCGGGGTCCTACAATGAGCAGTTCTTC.

This clone appeared a few times. The chain is built from TRBV6-1 and TRBJ2-7; tentative D call: TRBD1 (6 bases). Per germline, CDR1 MNHNS and CDR2 SASEGT. V was trimmed by 4 bases and J by 6 bases, leaving 13 bases between them. There are 13 residues in the CDR3. The CDR3 here is CASSGPTGTEQYF. The CDR3 nucleotides are TGTGCCAGCAGTGGACCCACAGGGACCGAGCAGTACTTC.

This rearrangement joins TRBV11-3 to TRBJ1-5, with a weak D call TRBD1 (6 bases). CDR1 and CDR2 (germline): SGHNT, YENEEA. The V and J ends lost 5 bases and 9 bases respectively, with 17 bases between them. CDR3 length: 14 residues. The DNA for the CDR3 is TGTGCCAGCAGCCCGCGGGGGCGAATCCCGCCCCAGCATTTT. Translation: CASSPRGRIPPQHF.

The genes are TRBV9 and TRBJ2-3; 14 bases fit TRBD2. CDR3 length: 16 residues. CDR1 is SGDLS, CDR2 YYNGEE, per germline. Unmatched junction bases numbered 5, after V lost 4 bases and J lost 4 bases. CDR3: CASSPRLAGGPDTQYF. The CDR3 DNA reads as TGTGCCAGCAGCCCCCGACTAGCGGGAGGGCCAGATACGCAGTATTTT.

This clone was counted between two and nine times. V gene TRBV4-2 combines with J gene TRBJ2-7, with 10 bases lining up with TRBD2. Germline CDR1 LGHNA, CDR2 YNFKEQ. This CDR3 contains 14 residues. V was clipped by 8 bases and J by 1 base; unmatched bases: 5. The CDR3 spells CASGPSGRSYEQYF. DNA for the CDR3: TGTGCCAGCGGACCTAGCGGGAGATCCTACGAGCAGTACTTC.

This clone was seen more than once but under ten times. This sequence joins TRBV28 and TRBJ1-2; tentative D call: TRBD1 (6 bases). Trimming cost V 5 bases and J 2 bases, with 12 bases left between them. CDR3 length: 14 amino acids. The germline V gene encodes CDR1 MDHEN and CDR2 SYDVKM. CDR3 sequence: CASSPPDRNYGYTF. The CDR3 DNA reads as TGTGCCAGCAGTCCCCCGGACAGAAACTATGGCTACACCTTC.

V is TRBV25-1 and J is TRBJ2-1, with a possible D match to TRBD1 (5 bases). CDR1 is MGHDK, CDR2 SYGVNS, per germline. This CDR3 is built from 16 residues. V lost 6 bases and J lost 1, with 16 bases in between. The DNA of the CDR3 is TGTGCCAGCAGCGGGCAGGGTCCTGCGTCCTACAATGAGCAGTTCTTC. It encodes CASSGQGPASYNEQFF.

The chain links TRBV28 to TRBJ1-1; D is unclear. This CDR3 is 13 amino acids long. In germline, CDR1 is MDHEN, CDR2 SYDVKM. V was cut by 10 bases and J by 0 bases, with 12 bases left in between. Written as DNA, the CDR3 is TGTGCCACAGAGGCAGCTATGAACACTGAAGCTTTCTTT. As protein: CATEAAMNTEAFF.

This clone was seen only a few times. This chain connects TRBV4-2 to TRBJ2-7, with D possibly matching TRBD2 (5 bases). Germline V gives CDR1 LGHNA, CDR2 YNFKEQ. Trimming shortened V by 0 bases and J by 2 bases, and 11 bases separated the two germline ends. The CDR3 is made up of 15 amino acids. CDR3 sequence: CASSQDREFTYEQYF. The CDR3 nucleotides are TGTGCCAGCAGCCAAGATAGGGAGTTCACCTACGAGCAGTACTTC.

The chain carries TRBV5-1 and TRBJ1-2, with D perhaps TRBD1 (6 bases). CDR1 and CDR2 (germline): SGHRS, YFSETQ. Trimming took off 0 bases at V and 7 bases at J, with 10 bases between the two ends. The CDR3 is 13 residues long. The CDR3 nucleotides are TGCGCCAGCAGCTTGGACAGGGCGTTTGGCTACACCTTC. It specifies CASSLDRAFGYTF.

The chain is built from TRBV6-5 and TRBJ1-1; the D gene is possibly TRBD1 (5 bases). The length of the CDR3 is 14 residues. Germline V gene lookup returns CDR1 MNHEY and CDR2 SVGAGI. Trimming removed 4 bases at V and 0 bases at J, with 9 bases between. The CDR3 nucleotides are TGTGCCAGCAGTTTTGACAGCATGAACACTGAAGCTTTCTTT. This codes for CASSFDSMNTEAFF.

The chain is built from TRBV5-1 and TRBJ1-5; no definite D call. The V end lost 3 bases, the J end lost 5 bases, and 12 bases lay between the germline ends. The CDR3 is 14 amino acids. Germline-derived CDR1 and CDR2 are SGHRS and YFSETQ. The CDR3 nucleotides are TGCGCCAGCAGCTCCGGCGGCACTGATCAGCCCCAGCATTTT. Protein: CASSSGGTDQPQHF.

This chain links TRBV7-8 with TRBJ2-7, with 11 bases that match TRBD1. CDR1 and CDR2 from the germline V gene are SGHVS and FQNEAQ. V was pared by 5 bases and J by 3 bases, with 3 bases of the junction left unmatched. The CDR3 runs to 14 residues. The CDR3 region is CASSLGQGVYEQYF. In DNA form, the CDR3 reads TGTGCCAGCAGCCTGGGACAGGGGGTCTACGAGCAGTACTTC.

The chain couples TRBV11-2 to TRBJ2-1, with 11 bases fitting TRBD2. This CDR3 comprises 15 residues. CDR1 and CDR2 from the germline V gene are SGHAT and FQNNGV. V shed 3 bases, J shed 3 bases, and the junction held 1 base outside the gene matches. The CDR3, as DNA: TGTGCCAGCAGCTTTAGCGGGAGGGGCTACAATGAGCAGTTCTTC. Its protein product is CASSFSGRGYNEQFF. Full variable domain (missing parts from reference TRBV11-2 and TRBJ2-1): EAGVAQSPRYKIIEKRQSVAFWCNPISGHATLYWYQQILGQGPKLLIQFQNNGVVDDSQLPKDRFSAERLKGVDSTLKIQPAKLEDSAVYLCASSFSGRGYNEQFFGPGTRLTVL.

In DNA form, the CDR3 reads TGCGCCAGCAGTGGAAGTAGCGGGAGAGGTGACACCGGGGAGCTGTTTTTT. Protein: CASSGSSGRGDTGELFF. V gene TRBV10-1 combines with J gene TRBJ2-2; 9 bases are a match to TRBD2. Germline V gene lookup returns CDR1 WNHNN and CDR2 SYGVQD (reference sequence). There are 17 residues in the CDR3. The V and J ends lost 4 bases and 3 bases, in that order; junction bases with no gene match: 9.

This sequence joins TRBV28 and TRBJ2-7, with D perhaps TRBD2 (7 bases). Trimming shortened V by 6 bases and J by 1 base, and 13 bases separated the two germline ends. This CDR3 spans 14 amino acids. Germline V lookup: CDR1 MDHEN, CDR2 SYDVKM. CDR3 sequence: CASRGASGSYEQYF. In nucleotides, the CDR3 is TGTGCCAGCAGGGGGGCTAGCGGTTCCTACGAGCAGTACTTC.

The chain couples TRBV11-2 to TRBJ1-4, with 8 bases fitting TRBD1. The trim removed 6 bases at V and 5 bases at J, leaving 8 bases unmatched. This CDR3 has 15 residues. CDR1 and CDR2 (germline): SGHAT, FQNNGV. The CDR3 protein is CASRRDRGENEKLFF. In DNA, the CDR3 is TGTGCCAGCAGGCGAGACAGGGGCGAAAATGAAAAACTGTTTTTT. The variable domain in full, with the rest retrieved from reference TRBV11-2 and TRBJ1-4, is EAGVAQSPRYKIIEKRQSVAFWCNPISGHATLYWYQQILGQGPKLLIQFQNNGVVDDSQLPKDRFSAERLKGVDSTLKIQPAKLEDSAVYLCASRRDRGENEKLFFGSGTQLSVL.

In this sample, this clone turned up once. The V and J genes are TRBV30 and TRBJ2-7; D is possibly TRBD2 (7 bases). Germline V gene sequence: CDR1 GTSNPN, CDR2 SVGIG (reference sequence). The CDR3 has 14 residues. Between the trimmed V and J ends, which lost 0 bases and 4 bases, there was a span of 13 bases. The CDR3 nucleotides read TGTGCCTGGAGTGTAGGGGAGGGGGATTACGAGCAGTACTTC. It codes for CAWSVGEGDYEQYF.

The gene calls are TRBV4-1 and TRBJ2-6, with 7 positions matching TRBD2. The CDR3 extends over 16 amino acids. Losses at the gene ends were 3 bases for V and 2 bases for J; bases not matched to a gene: 4. CDR1 MGHRA and CDR2 YSYEKL come from the germline V gene. The CDR3 protein is CASSHLGRTGANVLTF. In DNA, the CDR3 is TGCGCCAGCAGCCATCTCGGGAGGACTGGGGCCAACGTCCTGACTTTC.

The chain is built from TRBV7-3 and TRBJ2-3; TRBD2 agrees at 10 bases. CDR3 length: 16 amino acids. J gave up 1 base and V 5 bases, and 6 bases lay outside the gene matches. Germline lookup yields CDR1 SGHTA and CDR2 FQGTGA. This CDR3 is CASSRSGTSGTDTQYF. The CDR3 region has the DNA TGTGCCAGCAGCCGTTCCGGGACTAGCGGCACAGATACGCAGTATTTT.

This chain uses TRBV5-1 with TRBJ2-3; TRBD2 agrees at 16 bases. Germline V lookup: CDR1 SGHRS, CDR2 YFSETQ. J was trimmed by 3 bases and V by 3 bases; bases with no gene match: 7. This CDR3 spans 18 amino acids. The CDR3: CASSSGLAGGSGTDTQYF. The CDR3 region has the DNA TGCGCCAGCAGCTCGGGACTAGCGGGAGGGTCTGGGACAGATACGCAGTATTTT.

The chain joins TRBV29-1 to TRBJ1-1; TRBD1 might be the D (6 bases). The CDR3 is 12 amino acids. Trimming shortened V by 7 bases and J by 1 base, and 10 bases separated the two germline ends. The germline V gene encodes CDR1 SQVTM and CDR2 ANQGSEA. In DNA, the CDR3 is TGCAGCGCCCCGACAGGGAACACTGAAGCTTTCTTT. Its translation: CSAPTGNTEAFF.